This T cell receptor beta chain was obtained from a study of Graves' ophthalmopathy and Graves' hyperthyroidism. Study-level points and caveats: Ophthalmopathy progression prediction by the model yielded a sensitivity of 60% to 71% and a specificity of about 72%.

This clonotype was picked up many times. Its specificity is not known. The study amplified TCR beta CDR3 regions using RNA transcripts. HTBI primers were employed in first-round RT-PCR, then a second-round multiplex PCR followed. TCRdb analysed the multiplex PCR reads with MiXCR anew, one entry per CDR3 protein. This table holds roughly 380,000 distinct CDR3 sequences, 15% to 19% found once. V dropped 2 bases and J dropped 6 bases, with 10 bases sitting between them. The CDR3 extends over 13 amino acids. The TCR was taken from a woman between 18 and 30 years old with stable Graves' hyperthyroidism. The sample was peripheral blood. The rearrangement joins TRBV12-3 or TRBV12-4 to TRBJ1-2, with unresolved D. This chain's CDR3 is CASSLWGEDGYTF. The CDR3 nucleotides read TGTGCCAGCAGTTTATGGGGTGAAGATGGCTACACCTTC.